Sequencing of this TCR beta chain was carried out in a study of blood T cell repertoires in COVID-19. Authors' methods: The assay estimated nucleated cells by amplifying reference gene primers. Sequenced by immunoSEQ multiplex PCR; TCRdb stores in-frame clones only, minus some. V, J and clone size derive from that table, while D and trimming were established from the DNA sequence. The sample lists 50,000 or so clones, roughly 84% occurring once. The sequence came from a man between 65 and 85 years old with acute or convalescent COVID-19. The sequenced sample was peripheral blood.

The CDR3, as DNA: TGCGCCAGCAGCCACCGGACAGCTAATTCACCCCTCCACTTT. Its translation: CASSHRTANSPLHF. This chain uses TRBV5-1 with TRBJ1-6, with TRBD1 as a possible D gene (6 bases). The V end was cut by 4 bases, the J end by 6 bases, with 11 bases between. The CDR3 loop spans 14 amino acids. Germline loops: CDR1 SGHRS, CDR2 YFSETQ. Looking up the rest from reference TRBV5-1 and TRBJ1-6 gives the full variable domain: KAGVTQTPRYLIKTRGQQVTLSCSPISGHRSVSWYQQTPGQGLQFLFEYFSETQRNKGNFPGRFSGRQFSNSRSEMNVSTLELGDSALYLCASSHRTANSPLHFGNGTRLTVT.